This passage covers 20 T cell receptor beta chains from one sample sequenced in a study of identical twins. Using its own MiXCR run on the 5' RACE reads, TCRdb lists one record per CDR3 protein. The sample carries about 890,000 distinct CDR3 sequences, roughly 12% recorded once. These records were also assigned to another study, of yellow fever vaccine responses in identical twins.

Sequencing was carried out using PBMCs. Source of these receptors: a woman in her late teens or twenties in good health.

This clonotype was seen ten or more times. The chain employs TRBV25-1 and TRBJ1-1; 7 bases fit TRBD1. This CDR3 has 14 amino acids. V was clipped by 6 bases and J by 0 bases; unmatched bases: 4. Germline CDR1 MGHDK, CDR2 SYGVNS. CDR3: CASRKQGVNTEAFF. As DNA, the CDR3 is TGTGCCAGCAGGAAGCAGGGGGTGAACACTGAAGCTTTCTTT. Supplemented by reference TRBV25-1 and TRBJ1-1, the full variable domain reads EADIYQTPRYLVIGTGKKITLECSQTMGHDKMYWYQQDPGMELHLIHYSYGVNSTEKGDLSSESTVSRIRTEHFPLTLESARPSHTSQYLCASRKQGVNTEAFFGQGTRLTVV.

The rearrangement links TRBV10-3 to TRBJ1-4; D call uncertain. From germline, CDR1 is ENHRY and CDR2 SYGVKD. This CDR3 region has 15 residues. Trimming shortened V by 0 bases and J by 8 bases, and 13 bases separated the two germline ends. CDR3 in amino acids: CAISESPGVQEKLFF. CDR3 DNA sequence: TGTGCCATCAGTGAGTCGCCTGGGGTTCAAGAAAAACTGTTTTTT.

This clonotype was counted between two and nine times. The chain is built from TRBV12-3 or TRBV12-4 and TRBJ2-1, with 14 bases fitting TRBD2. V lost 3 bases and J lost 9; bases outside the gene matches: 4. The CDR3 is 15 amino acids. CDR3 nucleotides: TGTGCCAGCAGTTTGGGACTAGCGGGAGTAGTTGAGCAGTTCTTC. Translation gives CASSLGLAGVVEQFF.

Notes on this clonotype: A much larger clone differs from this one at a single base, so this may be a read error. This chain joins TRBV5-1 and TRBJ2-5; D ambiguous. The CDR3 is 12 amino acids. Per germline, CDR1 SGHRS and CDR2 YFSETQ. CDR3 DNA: TGCGACAGCAGCGACAACCAAGAGACCCAGTACTTC. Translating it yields CDSSDNQETQYF.

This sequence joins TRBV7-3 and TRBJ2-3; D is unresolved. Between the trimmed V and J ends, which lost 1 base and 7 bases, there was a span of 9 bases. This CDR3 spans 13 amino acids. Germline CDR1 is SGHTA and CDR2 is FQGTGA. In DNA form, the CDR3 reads TGTGCCAGCAGCTTAAACGATCTGAATACGCAGTATTTT. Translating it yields CASSLNDLNTQYF. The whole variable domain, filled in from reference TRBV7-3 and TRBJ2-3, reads GAGVSQTPSNKVTEKGKYVELRCDPISGHTALYWYRQSLGQGPEFLIYFQGTGAADDSGLPNDRFFAVRPEGSVSTLKIQRTERGDSAVYLCASSLNDLNTQYFGPGTRLTVL.

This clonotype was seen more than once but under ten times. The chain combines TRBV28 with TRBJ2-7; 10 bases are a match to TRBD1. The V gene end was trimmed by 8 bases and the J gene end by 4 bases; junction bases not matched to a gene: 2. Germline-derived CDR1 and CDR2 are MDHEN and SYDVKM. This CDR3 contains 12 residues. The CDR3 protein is CASGDRGYEQYV. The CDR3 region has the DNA TGTGCCAGCGGGGACAGGGGTTACGAGCAGTACGTC.

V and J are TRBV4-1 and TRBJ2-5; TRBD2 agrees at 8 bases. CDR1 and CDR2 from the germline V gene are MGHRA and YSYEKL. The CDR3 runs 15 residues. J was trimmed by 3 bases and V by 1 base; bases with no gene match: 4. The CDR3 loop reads CASSQVGAGEETQYF. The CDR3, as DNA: TGCGCCAGCAGCCAAGTAGGAGCGGGGGAAGAGACCCAGTACTTC.

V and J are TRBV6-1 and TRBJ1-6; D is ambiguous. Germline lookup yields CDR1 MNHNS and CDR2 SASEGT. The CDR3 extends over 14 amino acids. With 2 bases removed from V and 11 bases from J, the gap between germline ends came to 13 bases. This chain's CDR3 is CASSESREGTPLHF. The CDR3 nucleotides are TGTGCCAGCAGTGAATCTAGGGAAGGAACACCCCTCCACTTT.

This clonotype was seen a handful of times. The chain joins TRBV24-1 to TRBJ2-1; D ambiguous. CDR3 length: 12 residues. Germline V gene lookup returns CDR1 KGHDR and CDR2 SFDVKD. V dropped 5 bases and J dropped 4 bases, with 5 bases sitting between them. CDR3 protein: CATSAKYNEQFF. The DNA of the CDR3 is TGTGCCACCAGTGCCAAGTACAATGAGCAGTTCTTC.

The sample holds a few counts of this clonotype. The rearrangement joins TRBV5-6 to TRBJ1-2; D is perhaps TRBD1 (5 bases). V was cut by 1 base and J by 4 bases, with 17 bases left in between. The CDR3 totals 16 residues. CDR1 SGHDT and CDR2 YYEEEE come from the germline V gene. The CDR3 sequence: CASSLFATGTVYGYTF. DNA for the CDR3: TGTGCCAGCAGCTTGTTTGCGACCGGGACGGTCTATGGCTACACCTTC. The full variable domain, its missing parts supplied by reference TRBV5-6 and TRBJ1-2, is DAGVTQSPTHLIKTRGQQVTLRCSPKSGHDTVSWYQQALGQGPQFIFQYYEEEERQRGNFPDRFSGHQFPNYSSELNVNALLLGDSALYLCASSLFATGTVYGYTFGSGTRLTVV.

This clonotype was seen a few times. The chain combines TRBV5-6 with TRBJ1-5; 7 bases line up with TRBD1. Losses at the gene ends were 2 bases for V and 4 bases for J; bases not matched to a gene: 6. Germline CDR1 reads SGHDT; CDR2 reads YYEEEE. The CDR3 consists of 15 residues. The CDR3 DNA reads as TGTGCCAGCAGCTTTAAGGGGACAGCTAATCAGCCCCAGCATTTT. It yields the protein CASSFKGTANQPQHF.

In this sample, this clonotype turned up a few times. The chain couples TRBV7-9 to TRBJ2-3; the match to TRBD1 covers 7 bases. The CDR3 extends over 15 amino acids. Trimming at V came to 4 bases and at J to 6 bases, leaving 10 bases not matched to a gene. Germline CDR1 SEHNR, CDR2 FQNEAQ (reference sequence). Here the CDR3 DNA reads TGTGCCAGCAGCTACCGGGACAGAAGAGCGGATACGCAGTATTTT. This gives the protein CASSYRDRRADTQYF.

DNA of the CDR3: TGCAGTGCTAGATTAGGTACGCCTAGCTCCTACAATGAGCAGTTCTTC. This translates into CSARLGTPSSYNEQFF. This rearrangement joins TRBV20-1 to TRBJ2-1, with D uncertain. The CDR3 has 16 amino acids. CDR1 and CDR2 (germline): DFQATT, SNEGSKA (reference sequence). Trimming took 2 bases from V and 0 from J, leaving 14 bases between them.

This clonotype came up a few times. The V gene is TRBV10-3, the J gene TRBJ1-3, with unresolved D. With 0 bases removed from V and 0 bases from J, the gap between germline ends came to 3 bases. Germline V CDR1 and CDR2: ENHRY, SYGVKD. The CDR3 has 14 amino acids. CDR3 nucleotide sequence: TGTGCCATCAGTGAGTCGTTCTCTGGAAACACCATATATTTT. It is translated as CAISESFSGNTIYF.

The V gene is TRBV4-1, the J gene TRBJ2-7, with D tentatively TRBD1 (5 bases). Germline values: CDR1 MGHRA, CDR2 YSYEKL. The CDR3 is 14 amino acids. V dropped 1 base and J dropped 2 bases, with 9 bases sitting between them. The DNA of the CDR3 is TGCGCCAGCAGCCAAGTCGGCAGGGCCTACGAGCAGTACGTC. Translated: CASSQVGRAYEQYV.

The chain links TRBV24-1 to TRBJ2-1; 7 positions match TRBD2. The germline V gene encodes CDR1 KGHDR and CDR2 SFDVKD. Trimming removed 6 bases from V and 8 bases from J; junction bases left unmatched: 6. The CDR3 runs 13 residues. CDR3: CATSPPGRDEQFF. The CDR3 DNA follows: TGTGCCACCAGTCCCCCGGGGAGGGATGAGCAGTTCTTC.

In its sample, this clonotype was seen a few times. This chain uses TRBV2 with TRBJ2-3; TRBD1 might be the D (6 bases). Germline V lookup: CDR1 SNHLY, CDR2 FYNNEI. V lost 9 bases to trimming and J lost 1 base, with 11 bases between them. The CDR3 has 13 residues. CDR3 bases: TGTGCCAGAGGGACAACCGGCACAGATACGCAGTATTTT. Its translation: CARGTTGTDTQYF.

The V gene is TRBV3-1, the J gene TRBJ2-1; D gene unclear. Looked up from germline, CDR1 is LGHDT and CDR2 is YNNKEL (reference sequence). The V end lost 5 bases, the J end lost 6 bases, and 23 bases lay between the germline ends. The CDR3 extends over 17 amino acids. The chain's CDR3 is CASSKTTSADGFNEQFF. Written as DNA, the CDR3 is TGTGCCAGCAGCAAAACCACCTCGGCGGACGGCTTCAATGAGCAGTTCTTC.

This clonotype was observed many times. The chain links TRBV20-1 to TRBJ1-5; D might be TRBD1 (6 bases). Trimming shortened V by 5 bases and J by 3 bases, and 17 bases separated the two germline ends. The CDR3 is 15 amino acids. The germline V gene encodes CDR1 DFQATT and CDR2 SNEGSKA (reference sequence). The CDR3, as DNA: TGCAGTGCTCGCGACTCCGGACAGTCCAATCAGCCCCAGCATTTT. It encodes CSARDSGQSNQPQHF.

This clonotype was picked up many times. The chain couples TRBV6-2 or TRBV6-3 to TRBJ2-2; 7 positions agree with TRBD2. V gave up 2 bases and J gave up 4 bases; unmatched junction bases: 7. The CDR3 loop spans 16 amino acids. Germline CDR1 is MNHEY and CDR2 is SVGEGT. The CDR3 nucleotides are TGTGCCAGCAGTTACCCGGCTAGCGGTTCCACCGGGGAGCTGTTTTTT. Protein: CASSYPASGSTGELFF.